This TCR beta chain appears in the sequencing data of a study of Ad26.COV2.S vaccination and SARS-CoV-2 variants. Whole-study findings and limits: Among vaccine recipients, spike-specific TCR breadth exceeded that of placebo recipients. It is possible that the TCR breadth and depth analyses underestimated the total T cell responses. For non-spike TCRs, breadth in vaccine recipients resembled that in placebo recipients. CD8+ and CD4+ T cells specific for spike reportedly responded with substantial breadth after vaccination.

In germline, CDR1 is SEHNR, CDR2 FQNEAQ (reference sequence). The CDR3 length is 14 residues. V lost 5 bases and J 5 bases, leaving 16 bases between the germline ends. Libraries were prepared by immunoSEQ multiplex PCR; TCRdb keeps only in-frame clonotypes and omits some of them. This sample has roughly 100,000 clones, with 60% to 85% found just once. In its sample, this clone was seen a few times. The antigen is unknown. Source: peripheral blood, taken after recovery from COVID-19. The genes are TRBV7-9 and TRBJ2-7, with no clear D. This receptor was taken from a human donor who had recovered from COVID-19. The CDR3 DNA is TGTGCCAGCAGCCACCCGACGATGTGGAACGAGCAGTACTTC. Its translation: CASSHPTMWNEQYF.